The 10 T cell receptor beta chains given below trace back to one sample, sequenced in a study of T cells in Graves' hyperthyroidism and ophthalmopathy. TCR beta CDR3 regions were amplified from RNA. An initial round of RT-PCR targeting the TCR CDR3 relied on the HTBI primer set. TCRdb redid the calling of the multiplex PCR reads with MiXCR, one entry per CDR3 protein. The sample consists of approximately 210,000 distinct CDR3 sequences, approximately 17% of them appearing once. Sequenced: blood. Receptor source: a man between 45 and 60 years old with Graves' hyperthyroidism.

Many counts were recorded for this clonotype. CDR3 DNA sequence: TGTGCCAGCAGCTTACGCGCCCACCAATACGAGCAGTACTTC. This sequence encodes CASSLRAHQYEQYF. This chain joins TRBV11-2 and TRBJ2-7; no clear D gene. The CDR3 consists of 14 residues. CDR1 SGHAT and CDR2 FQNNGV come from the germline V gene. Trimming stripped 2 bases from V and 4 bases from J, with 12 bases between.

This clonotype was seen a handful of times. V gene TRBV5-5 combines with J gene TRBJ1-6; TRBD1 agrees at 7 bases. The length of the CDR3 is 14 residues. The V and J ends lost 4 bases and 9 bases, in that order; junction bases with no gene match: 7. Looked up from germline, CDR1 is SGHKS and CDR2 is YYEKEE (reference sequence). The CDR3 region has the DNA TGTGCCAGCAGCGAGGTCAGGGGGAGTTCACCCCTCCACTTT. It is translated as CASSEVRGSSPLHF. Full variable domain (outside the CDR3, taken from reference TRBV5-5 and TRBJ1-6): DAGVTQSPTHLIKTRGQQVTLRCSPISGHKSVSWYQQVLGQGPQFIFQYYEKEERGRGNFPDRFSARQFPNYSSELNVNALLLGDSALYLCASSEVRGSSPLHFGNGTRLTVT.

This clonotype was seen ten or more times. The gene calls are TRBV6-1 and TRBJ1-5; TRBD1 is a possible D gene (5 bases). Germline loops: CDR1 MNHNS, CDR2 SASEGT. The length of the CDR3 is 16 residues. Trimming took 6 bases from V and 2 from J, leaving 17 bases between them. In nucleotides, the CDR3 is TGTGCCAGCAGCCCGGGACCGGATAGCGGCAATCAGCCCCAGCATTTT. The encoded protein is CASSPGPDSGNQPQHF.

The table lists this clonotype with many counts. The chain combines TRBV7-2 with TRBJ2-2, with no clear D. Between the trimmed V and J ends, which lost 1 base and 0 bases, there was a span of 6 bases. Germline V gene data show CDR1 as SGHTA and CDR2 as FQGNSA. The CDR3 has 15 residues. The CDR3 nucleotides read TGTGCCAGCAGCTTAGTCACGGCGAACACCGGGGAGCTGTTTTTT. Protein: CASSLVTANTGELFF.

This clonotype was recorded at least ten times. The chain joins TRBV2 to TRBJ2-1; D may be TRBD1 (5 bases). Trimming pared 3 bases from V and 7 bases from J, leaving 10 bases between. Germline CDR1 SNHLY, CDR2 FYNNEI. The CDR3 sequence is 13 residues long. CDR3 DNA: TGTGCCAGCAGTGATCAGGGCTGGAATGAGCAGTTCTTC. Protein: CASSDQGWNEQFF. Together with reference TRBV2 and TRBJ2-1, the CDR3 gives the full variable domain: EPEVTQTPSHQVTQMGQEVILRCVPISNHLYFYWYRQILGQKVEFLVSFYNNEISEKSEIFDDQFSVERPDGSNFTLKIRSTKLEDSAMYFCASSDQGWNEQFFGPGTRLTVL.

This clonotype was seen at least ten times. The chain joins TRBV6-5 to TRBJ2-5; a weak D match, TRBD1 (5 bases). Between the trimmed V and J ends, which lost 0 bases and 2 bases, there was a span of 13 bases. The CDR3 covers 16 residues. The germline CDR1 and CDR2 sequences are MNHEY and SVGAGI. The CDR3 spells CASSYSSFRVQETQYF. The CDR3 bases are TGTGCCAGCAGTTACTCGTCTTTCAGGGTACAAGAGACCCAGTACTTC.

This chain uses TRBV4-2 with TRBJ2-3; weak D call: TRBD2 (6 bases). V lost 1 base and J lost 4, with 18 bases in between. Germline CDR1 reads LGHNA; CDR2 reads YNFKEQ. This CDR3 is built from 17 residues. CDR3 region: CASSQGIETRGADTQYF. CDR3 DNA sequence: TGTGCCAGCAGCCAAGGGATCGAGACTAGAGGGGCAGATACGCAGTATTTT.

J is TRBJ1-6 and V is TRBV15; D ambiguous. Per germline, CDR1 LNHNV and CDR2 YYDKDF (reference sequence). Trimming shortened V by 1 base and J by 7 bases, and 8 bases separated the two germline ends. This CDR3 has 14 residues. The CDR3 loop is CATSRGVVNSPLHF. The CDR3, as DNA: TGTGCCACCAGCAGAGGCGTAGTGAATTCACCCCTCCACTTT.

This clonotype was seen many times. The chain recombines TRBV20-1 with TRBJ2-1, with 15 bases that match TRBD2. Germline loops: CDR1 DFQATT, CDR2 SNEGSKA (reference sequence). V lost 5 bases to trimming and J lost 4 bases; unmatched junction nucleotides: 12. This CDR3 has 18 residues. Here the CDR3 reads CSAALGLAGGRNYNEQFF. For the CDR3, the DNA is TGCAGTGCTGCCCTCGGACTAGCGGGAGGGAGGAATTACAATGAGCAGTTCTTC.

The chain has TRBV12-3 or TRBV12-4 and TRBJ1-2; D unclear. Trimming left V 6 bases short and J 3 bases short, with 23 bases between. CDR3 length equals 17 residues. The CDR3 protein is CASSPSTGPRPYYGYTF. The CDR3, as DNA: TGTGCCAGCAGCCCCTCGACGGGCCCTAGGCCCTACTATGGCTACACCTTC.